This T cell receptor beta chain is drawn from a study of blood T cells in healthy people across ages. Of note for this clonotype: No antigen is known for it.

The germline CDR1 and CDR2 sequences are MNHNS and SASEGT. J was trimmed by 1 base and V by 8 bases; bases with no gene match: 3. The CDR3 is made up of 13 amino acids. General study points: With age, beta diversity per million T cells declined roughly linearly, significantly by 40. The study found more naive CD4+ cells and higher diversity in long-lived than aged donors.

Primed by a sample-barcoded 5' primer and a J-beta primer mix, a second PCR proceeded for 7 to 11 cycles. A template-switch adaptor that had 12 random nucleotides put a tag on each cDNA molecule. TCRdb re-analysed the 5' RACE reads in MiXCR, keeping a single row per CDR3 protein. The sample contains about 1.4 million distinct CDR3 sequences, 45% to 70% of which appear only once. The genes are TRBV6-1 and TRBJ1-1; TRBD1 matches 8 bases. The clonotype comes from a man between 18 and 29 years old in good health. Sequencing was done on a sample of blood. CDR3 sequence (DNA): TGTGCCAGCGACGGACAGGGGAACACTGAAGCTTTCTTT. It translates to CASDGQGNTEAFF.